Described below is a single TCR beta chain sequence and its context. J gave up 3 bases and V 0 bases, and 6 bases lay outside the gene matches. The CDR3 consists of 17 residues. Looked up from germline, CDR1 is SGDLS and CDR2 is YYNGEE. Only in-frame clones appear in the TCRdb table, and some are missing; sequencing was by immunoSEQ multiplex PCR. This table has 95,000 to 100,000 clones, over 75% appearing once. This record comes from a study of PD-L1 blockade in urothelial cancer. Study details: Blood-derived samples held a median roughly 150,000 T cells.

The sample's time point: pretreatment peripheral blood. Urothelial carcinoma affected the patients, and it was locally advanced or metastatic. The genes are TRBV9 and TRBJ2-2; TRBD2 matches 9 bases. This TCR came from a man in his 60s with urothelial cancer. This material consisted of PBMCs, taken around atezolizumab (anti-PD-L1) treatment. CDR3 region: CASSVAPSGVDTGELFF. The CDR3 nucleotides are TGTGCCAGCAGCGTAGCTCCTAGCGGGGTAGACACCGGGGAGCTGTTTTTT. The full variable domain, rest sourced from reference TRBV9 and TRBJ2-2, is DSGVTQTPKHLITATGQRVTLRCSPRSGDLSVYWYQQSLDQGLQFLIQYYNGEERAKGNILERFSAQQFPDLHSELNLSSLELGDSALYFCASSVAPSGVDTGELFFGEGSRLTVL.